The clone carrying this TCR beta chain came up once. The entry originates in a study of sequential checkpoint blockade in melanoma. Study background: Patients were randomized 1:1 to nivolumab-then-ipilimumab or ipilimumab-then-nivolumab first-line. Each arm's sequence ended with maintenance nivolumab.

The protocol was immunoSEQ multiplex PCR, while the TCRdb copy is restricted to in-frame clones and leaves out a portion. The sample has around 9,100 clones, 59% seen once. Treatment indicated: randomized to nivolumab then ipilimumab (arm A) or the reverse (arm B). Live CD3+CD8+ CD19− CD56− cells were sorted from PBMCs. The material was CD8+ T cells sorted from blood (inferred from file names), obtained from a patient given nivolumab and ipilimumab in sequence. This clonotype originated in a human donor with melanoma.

The CDR3 region has the DNA TGTGCCACCAGAGATGGGAGGGGGGCAACCTACGAGCAGTACTTC. Its translation is CATRDGRGATYEQYF. The chain employs TRBV15 and TRBJ2-7; weak D call: TRBD2 (7 bases). V lost 6 bases and J 2 bases, leaving 17 bases between the germline ends. The germline V gene has CDR1 LNHNV and CDR2 YYDKDF (reference sequence). CDR3 length: 15 residues.